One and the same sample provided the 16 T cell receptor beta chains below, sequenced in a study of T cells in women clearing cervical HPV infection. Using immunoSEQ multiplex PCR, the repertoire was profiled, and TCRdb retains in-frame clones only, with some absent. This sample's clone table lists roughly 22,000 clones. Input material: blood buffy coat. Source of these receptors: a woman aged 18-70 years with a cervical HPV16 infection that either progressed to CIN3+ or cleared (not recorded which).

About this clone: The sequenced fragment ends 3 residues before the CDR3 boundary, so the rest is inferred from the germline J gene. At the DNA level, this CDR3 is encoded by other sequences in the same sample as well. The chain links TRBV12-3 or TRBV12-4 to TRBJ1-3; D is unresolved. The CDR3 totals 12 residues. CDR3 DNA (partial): TGTGCCAGCAGTTTAGCCGGGGTATTA. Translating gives CASSLAGVL. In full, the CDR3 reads CASSLAGVLIYF.

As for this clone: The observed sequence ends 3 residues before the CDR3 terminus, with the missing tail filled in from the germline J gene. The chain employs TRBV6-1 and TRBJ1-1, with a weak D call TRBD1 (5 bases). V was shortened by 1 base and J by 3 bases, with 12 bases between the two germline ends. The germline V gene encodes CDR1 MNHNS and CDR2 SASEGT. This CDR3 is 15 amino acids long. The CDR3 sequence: CASSEVRGAYTEAFF. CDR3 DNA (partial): TGTGCCAGCAGTGAAGTTCGCGGGGCGTACACTGAA.

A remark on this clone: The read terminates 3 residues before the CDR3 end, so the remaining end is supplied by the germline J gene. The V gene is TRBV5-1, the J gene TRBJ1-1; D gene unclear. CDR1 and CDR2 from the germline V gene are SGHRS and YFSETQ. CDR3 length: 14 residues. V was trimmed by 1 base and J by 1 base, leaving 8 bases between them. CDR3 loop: CASSLRGTNTEAFF. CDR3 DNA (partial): TGCGCCAGCAGCTTGCGGGGTACGAACACTGAA.

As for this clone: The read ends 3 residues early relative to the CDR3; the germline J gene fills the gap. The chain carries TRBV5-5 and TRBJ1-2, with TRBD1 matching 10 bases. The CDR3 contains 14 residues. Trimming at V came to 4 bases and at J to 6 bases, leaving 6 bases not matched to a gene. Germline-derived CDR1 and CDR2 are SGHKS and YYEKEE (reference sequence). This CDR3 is CASSHGDRGNGYTF. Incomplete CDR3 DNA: TGTGCCAGCAGCCATGGGGACAGGGGAAATGGC.

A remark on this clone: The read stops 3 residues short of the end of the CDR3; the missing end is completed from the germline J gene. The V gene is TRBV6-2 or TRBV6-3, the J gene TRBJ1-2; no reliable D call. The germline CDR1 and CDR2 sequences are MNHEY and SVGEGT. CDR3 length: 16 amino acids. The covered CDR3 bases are TGTGCCAGCAGTTACTCCCCTAGCGGGAGTATCTACGAC. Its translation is CASSYSPSGSIYD. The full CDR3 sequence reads CASSYSPSGSIYDYTF.

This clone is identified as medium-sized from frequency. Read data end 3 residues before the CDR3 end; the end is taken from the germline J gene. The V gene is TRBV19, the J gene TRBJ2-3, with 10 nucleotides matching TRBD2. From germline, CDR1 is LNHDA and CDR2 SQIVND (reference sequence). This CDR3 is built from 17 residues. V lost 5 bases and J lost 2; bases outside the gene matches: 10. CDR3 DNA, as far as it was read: TGTGCCAGTAGTCCGGCCGGGACTAGCGCATACACAGATACG. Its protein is CASSPAGTSAYTDT. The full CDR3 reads CASSPAGTSAYTDTQYF.

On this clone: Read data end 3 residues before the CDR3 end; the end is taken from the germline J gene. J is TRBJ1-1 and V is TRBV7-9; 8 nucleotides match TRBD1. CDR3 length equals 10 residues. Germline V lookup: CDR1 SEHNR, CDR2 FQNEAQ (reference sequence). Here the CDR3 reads CASSGDRAFF. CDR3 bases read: TGTGCCAGCAGCGGGGACAGG.

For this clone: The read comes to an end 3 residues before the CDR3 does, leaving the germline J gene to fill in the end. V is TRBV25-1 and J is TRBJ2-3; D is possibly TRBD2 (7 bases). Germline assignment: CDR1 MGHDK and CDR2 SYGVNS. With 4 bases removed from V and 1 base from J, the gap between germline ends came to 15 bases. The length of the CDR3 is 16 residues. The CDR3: CASSAHTGRGTDTQYF. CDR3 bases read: TGTGCCAGCAGTGCCCACACAGGGAGGGGCACAGATACG.

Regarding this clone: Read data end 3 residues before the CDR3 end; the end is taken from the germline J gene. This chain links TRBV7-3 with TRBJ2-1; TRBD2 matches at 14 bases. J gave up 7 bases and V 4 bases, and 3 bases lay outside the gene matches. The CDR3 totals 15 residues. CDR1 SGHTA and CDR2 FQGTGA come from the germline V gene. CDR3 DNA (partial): TGTGCCAGCAGCTCGGGACTAGCGGGGGTTAATGAG. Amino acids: CASSSGLAGVNE. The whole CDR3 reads CASSSGLAGVNEQFF.

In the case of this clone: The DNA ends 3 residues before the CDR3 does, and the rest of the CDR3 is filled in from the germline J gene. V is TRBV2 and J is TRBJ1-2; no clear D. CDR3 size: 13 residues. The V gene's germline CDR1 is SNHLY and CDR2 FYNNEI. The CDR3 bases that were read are TGTGCCAGCAGCCTTAGCGGGATAGGCGAC. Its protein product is CASSLSGIGD. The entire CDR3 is CASSLSGIGDYTF.

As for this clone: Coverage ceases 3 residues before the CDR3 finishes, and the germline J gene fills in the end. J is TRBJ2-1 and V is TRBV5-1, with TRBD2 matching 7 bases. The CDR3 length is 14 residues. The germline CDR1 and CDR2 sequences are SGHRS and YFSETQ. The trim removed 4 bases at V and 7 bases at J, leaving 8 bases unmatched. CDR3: CASSQMTSPNEQFF. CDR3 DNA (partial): TGCGCCAGCAGCCAAATGACTAGCCCAAATGAG.

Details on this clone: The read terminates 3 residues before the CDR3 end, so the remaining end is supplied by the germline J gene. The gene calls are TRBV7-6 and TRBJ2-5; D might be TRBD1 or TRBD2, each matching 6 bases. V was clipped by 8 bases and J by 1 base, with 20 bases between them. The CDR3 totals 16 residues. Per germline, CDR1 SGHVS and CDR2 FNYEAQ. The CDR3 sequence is CASALIGGGPQETQYF. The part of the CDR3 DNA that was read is TGTGCCAGCGCCCTAATCGGAGGGGGTCCCCAAGAGACC.

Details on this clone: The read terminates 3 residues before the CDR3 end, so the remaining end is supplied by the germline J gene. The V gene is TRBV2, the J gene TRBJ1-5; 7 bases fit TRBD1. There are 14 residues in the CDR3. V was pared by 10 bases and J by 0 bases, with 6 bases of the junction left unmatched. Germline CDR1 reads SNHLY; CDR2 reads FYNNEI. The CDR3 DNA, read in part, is TGTGCCACATCCCGGACAGGTAGCAATCAGCCC. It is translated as CATSRTGSNQP. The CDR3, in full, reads CATSRTGSNQPQHF.

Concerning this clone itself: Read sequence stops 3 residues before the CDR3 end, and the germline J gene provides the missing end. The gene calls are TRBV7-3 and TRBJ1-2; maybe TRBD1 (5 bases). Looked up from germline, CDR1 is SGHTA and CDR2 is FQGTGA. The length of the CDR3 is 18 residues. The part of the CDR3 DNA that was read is TGTGCCAGCAGCCTACTCCCCCCTAGCGGGGGGACCAACAATGAC. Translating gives CASSLLPPSGGTNND. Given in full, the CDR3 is CASSLLPPSGGTNNDYTF.

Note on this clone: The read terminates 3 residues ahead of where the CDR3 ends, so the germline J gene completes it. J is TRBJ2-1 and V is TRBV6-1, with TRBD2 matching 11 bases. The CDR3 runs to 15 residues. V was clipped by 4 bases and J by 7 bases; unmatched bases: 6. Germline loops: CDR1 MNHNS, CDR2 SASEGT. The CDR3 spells CASSGPGLAVNEQFF. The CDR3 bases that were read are TGTGCCAGCAGTGGTCCGGGACTAGCGGTAAATGAG.

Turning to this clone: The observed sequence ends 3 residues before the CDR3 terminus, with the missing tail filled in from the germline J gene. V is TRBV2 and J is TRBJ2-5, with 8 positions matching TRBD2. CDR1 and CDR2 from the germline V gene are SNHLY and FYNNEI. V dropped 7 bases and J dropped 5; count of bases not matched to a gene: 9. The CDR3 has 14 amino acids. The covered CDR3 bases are TGTGCCAGCATGTCGCGGGGGGCAGGGGAGACC. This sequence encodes CASMSRGAGET. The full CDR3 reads CASMSRGAGETQYF.